The source of this T cell receptor beta chain is a study of response to subunit inactivated influenza vaccine. Points on this clonotype: Its target is unknown.

Study-wide results and limits: Few new T cells, the authors suggested, are recruited by each seasonal influenza vaccination.

CDR1 SGHTA and CDR2 FQGNSA come from the germline V gene. CDR3 length: 14 residues. Trimming removed 0 bases at V and 7 bases at J, with 9 bases between. TCRdb itself ran the RT-PCR reads through MiXCR, one entry per CDR3 protein. The sample has some 520,000 distinct CDR3 sequences; 16% are singletons. This clonotype originated in a man aged 45-69 years who received an inactivated influenza vaccine. The chain couples TRBV7-2 to TRBJ2-2; D possibly corresponds to TRBD1 (6 bases). The specimen was CD4+ T cells sorted from PBMCs, collected roughly 24 months after vaccination. The CDR3 DNA reads TGTGCCAGCAGCTTAGCGAGGGGGAGCGGGGAGCTGTTTTTT. It is translated as CASSLARGSGELFF.